This is a list of T cell receptor beta chains from one sample in a study of response to subunit inactivated influenza vaccine. TCRdb ran MiXCR on the RT-PCR reads and lists one entry per CDR3 protein. The sample carries about 780,000 distinct CDR3 sequences, approximately 17% recorded once. The sequencing here drew on PBMCs from blood, taken 5 days after vaccination. Receptors originate from a man in his fifties or sixties who received an inactivated influenza vaccine. Both conserved end residues are part of each CDR3. Each record gives: D gene, clone size, V gene, J gene, CDR3 protein, CDR3 DNA. The D gene is left open where the match is weak. Only some rows state a clone size, as once, few, many or a class for expanded clones.

.	.	TRBV12-3/TRBV12-4	TRBJ2-7	CASSFSWATNYEQYF	TGTGCCAGCAGTTTCTCCTGGGCCACAAACTACGAGCAGTACTTC
TRBD2	once	TRBV27	TRBJ2-1	CASSLLAGKQFF	TGTGCCAGCAGTCTTCTAGCGGGAAAGCAGTTCTTC
TRBD1	many	TRBV29-1	TRBJ1-1	CSVEVSATGKAFF	TGCAGCGTTGAAGTTTCAGCGACAGGGAAGGCTTTCTTT
.	few	TRBV7-2	TRBJ1-5	CASSLVVNQPQHF	TGTGCCAGCAGCTTAGTGGTCAATCAGCCCCAGCATTTT
TRBD1	.	TRBV20-1	TRBJ1-5	CSARWGTGFQPQHF	TGCAGTGCTAGATGGGGGACAGGGTTTCAGCCCCAGCATTTT
.	.	TRBV7-2	TRBJ2-7	CASTLIKGSTYEQYF	TGTGCCAGCACCCTTATCAAGGGAAGTACCTACGAGCAGTACTTC
TRBD2	.	TRBV9	TRBJ2-1	CASSVGGRASYNEQFF	TGTGCCAGCAGCGTGGGGGGGAGGGCCTCCTACAATGAGCAGTTCTTC
TRBD2	.	TRBV5-1	TRBJ2-3	CASSLGLAEYTQYF	TGCGCCAGCAGCTTAGGACTAGCGGAGTATACGCAGTATTTT
TRBD2	.	TRBV28	TRBJ2-1	CASSSGTSGRRGEQFF	TGTGCCAGCAGTTCCGGGACTAGCGGGAGGCGGGGTGAGCAGTTCTTC
.	few	TRBV4-1	TRBJ2-2	CASSQLPSSPTGELFF	TGCGCCAGCAGCCAACTTCCTAGCAGCCCCACCGGGGAGCTGTTTTTT
TRBD2	.	TRBV20-1	TRBJ2-7	CSALWDYTYEQYF	TGCAGTGCTTTGTGGGACTACACCTACGAGCAGTACTTC
TRBD2	once	TRBV10-3	TRBJ2-7	CAISEWASGGREQYF	TGTGCCATCAGTGAGTGGGCTAGCGGGGGACGCGAGCAGTACTTC
.	.	TRBV20-1	TRBJ1-1	CSARPVGEYTEAFF	TGCAGTGCTAGACCCGTGGGGGAATACACTGAAGCTTTCTTT
.	few	TRBV20-1	TRBJ2-3	CSAPREGTDTQYF	TGCAGTGCCCCCAGGGAGGGCACAGATACGCAGTATTTT
.	.	TRBV12-3/TRBV12-4	TRBJ1-2	CASSPGLTYGYTF	TGTGCCAGCAGTCCGGGACTCACATATGGCTACACCTTC
.	many	TRBV7-9	TRBJ2-1	CASSSLLGTPEGNEQFF	TGTGCCAGCAGCTCCCTTTTGGGGACCCCAGAGGGCAATGAGCAGTTCTTC
.	.	TRBV7-2	TRBJ2-7	CASSLAGSSHEQYF	TGTGCCAGCAGCTTAGCGGGAAGTAGTCACGAGCAGTACTTC
TRBD1	once	TRBV25-1	TRBJ2-2	CASSEAPGQGFIGGELFF	TGTGCCAGCAGTGAGGCACCGGGACAGGGGTTTATCGGCGGGGAGCTGTTTTTT
.	few	TRBV30	TRBJ2-7	CAWSVAAFGGYEQYF	TGTGCCTGGAGTGTCGCGGCATTTGGCGGCTACGAGCAGTACTTC
TRBD1	.	TRBV5-1	TRBJ2-7	CASSLDRPSDRVDYEQYF	TGCGCCAGCAGCTTGGATAGACCATCGGACAGGGTCGACTACGAGCAGTACTTC
.	many	TRBV10-3	TRBJ2-1	CAISEQVNEQFF	TGTGCCATCAGTGAGCAGGTTAATGAGCAGTTCTTC
.	many	TRBV20-1	TRBJ2-4	CSATSSSVGKNIQYF	TGCAGTGCTACCTCCTCTAGCGTGGGCAAAAACATTCAGTACTTC
TRBD1	few	TRBV27	TRBJ2-2	CASSLSGQGAGELFF	TGTGCCAGCAGTTTATCTGGACAGGGGGCCGGGGAGCTGTTTTTT
TRBD1	once	TRBV7-9	TRBJ1-1	CASSSRRQGTEAFF	TGTGCCAGCAGCTCCCGGCGACAGGGGACTGAAGCTTTCTTT
.	.	TRBV10-2	TRBJ2-7	CASTSTYEQYF	TGCGCCAGCACTAGTACCTACGAGCAGTACTTC
TRBD1	.	TRBV20-1	TRBJ1-1	CTARDFRGGRTEAFF	TGCACTGCTAGAGATTTCAGGGGGGGAAGGACTGAAGCTTTCTTT
.	.	TRBV9	TRBJ1-4	CASSAERGTFNEKLFF	TGTGCCAGCAGCGCGGAACGGGGAACCTTTAATGAAAAACTGTTTTTT
.	.	TRBV20-1	TRBJ2-7	CSAQTGQPGLYEQYF	TGCAGTGCCCAGACCGGACAGCCTGGACTTTACGAGCAGTACTTC
TRBD2	few	TRBV20-1	TRBJ2-3	CSAREGLAGVLGAQYF	TGCAGTGCTAGAGAGGGACTAGCGGGCGTTTTAGGTGCGCAGTATTTT
TRBD2	.	TRBV12-3/TRBV12-4	TRBJ2-7	CASSLGSSGRAFYEQYF	TGTGCCAGCAGTTTAGGAAGTAGCGGGAGGGCTTTCTACGAGCAGTACTTC
TRBD2	few	TRBV6-5	TRBJ2-1	CASSYRTSGNNEQFF	TGTGCCAGCAGTTATAGGACTAGCGGGAACAATGAGCAGTTCTTC
.	.	TRBV4-3	TRBJ1-6	CASSQEAQGRSPLHF	TGCGCCAGCAGCCAAGAAGCTCAGGGACGTTCACCCCTCCACTTT
.	few	TRBV20-1	TRBJ2-4	CSARSQTQPKNIQYF	TGCAGTGCTAGGTCGCAGACTCAGCCCAAAAACATTCAGTACTTC
.	.	TRBV29-1	TRBJ1-5	CSVGSSNQPQHF	TGCAGCGTAGGATCTAGCAATCAGCCCCAGCATTTT
TRBD1	once	TRBV28	TRBJ2-7	CASGLTGAYEQYF	TGTGCCAGCGGTTTAACAGGGGCCTACGAGCAGTACTTC
TRBD2	.	TRBV6-1	TRBJ2-5	CASNKRGGKETQYF	TGTGCCAGCAATAAGCGGGGGGGCAAAGAGACCCAGTACTTC
TRBD2	.	TRBV12-3/TRBV12-4	TRBJ2-7	CASSLALTSGPYEQYF	TGTGCCAGCAGTTTAGCTCTGACTAGCGGGCCGTACGAGCAGTACTTC
.	many	TRBV20-1	TRBJ2-5	CSARAGERGYQETQYF	TGCAGTGCTAGAGCTGGAGAACGGGGGTACCAAGAGACCCAGTACTTC
TRBD2	.	TRBV5-1	TRBJ2-3	CASSLAVAGDSTDTQYF	TGCGCCAGCAGCTTGGCCGTAGCGGGGGATTCCACAGATACGCAGTATTTT
.	.	TRBV7-2	TRBJ1-5	CASSPGVGAGSQPQHF	TGTGCCAGCAGCCCGGGGGTTGGGGCAGGGAGTCAGCCCCAGCATTTT
.	.	TRBV14	TRBJ1-1	CASSQDWNEAFF	TGTGCCAGCAGCCAAGACTGGAATGAAGCTTTCTTT
.	many	TRBV7-2	TRBJ2-3	CASSLGPWLDTQYF	TGTGCCAGCAGCCTAGGCCCATGGTTGGATACGCAGTATTTT
.	.	TRBV19	TRBJ2-7	CASSSRGRDTDEQYF	TGTGCCAGTAGTTCCCGGGGCAGGGATACCGACGAGCAGTACTTC
TRBD2	.	TRBV12-3/TRBV12-4	TRBJ2-2	CASRLGLAGGYTGELFF	TGTGCCAGCAGACTGGGACTAGCGGGGGGCTACACCGGGGAGCTGTTTTTT
TRBD2	few	TRBV7-2	TRBJ2-1	CASSLDGTSGSRNEQFF	TGTGCCAGCAGCTTGGATGGGACTAGCGGGAGTAGGAATGAGCAGTTCTTC
TRBD1	few	TRBV4-3	TRBJ2-1	CASSAQGAKYNEQFF	TGCGCCAGCAGCGCCCAGGGGGCGAAATACAATGAGCAGTTCTTC
.	few	TRBV10-3	TRBJ2-5	CAIKSSGLEGETQYF	TGTGCCATCAAGAGTAGCGGTTTGGAGGGAGAGACCCAGTACTTC
.	few	TRBV20-1	TRBJ2-2	CSARQGRVGTGELFF	TGCAGTGCTAGACAGGGCAGGGTAGGGACCGGGGAGCTGTTTTTT
TRBD2	.	TRBV11-2	TRBJ2-7	CASSFSGSEYEQYF	TGTGCCAGCAGCTTTAGCGGGAGCGAATACGAGCAGTACTTC
.	few	TRBV18	TRBJ1-2	CASSPLGSLNYGYTF	TGTGCCAGCTCACCACTTGGCAGTCTTAACTATGGCTACACCTTC
.	few	TRBV15	TRBJ2-7	CATSRDSKERRYF	TGTGCCACCAGCAGAGATTCTAAAGAGCGCAGGTACTTC
.	few	TRBV7-9	TRBJ2-2	CASSWMGRAGELFF	TGTGCCAGCAGCTGGATGGGCCGGGCCGGGGAGCTGTTTTTT
TRBD1	few	TRBV7-9	TRBJ1-2	CASSGEGQARYTF	TGTGCCAGCAGCGGGGAAGGACAGGCCCGCTACACCTTC
.	.	TRBV24-1	TRBJ1-2	CATSDTGHGYTF	TGTGCCACCAGTGATACAGGGCATGGCTACACCTTC
.	few	TRBV10-3	TRBJ1-2	CAIRQNPLPHGYTF	TGTGCCATCAGACAGAACCCTCTCCCTCATGGCTACACCTTC
.	.	TRBV24-1	TRBJ1-2	CATSSGTGGYTF	TGTGCCACCAGTTCAGGGACGGGGGGCTACACCTTC